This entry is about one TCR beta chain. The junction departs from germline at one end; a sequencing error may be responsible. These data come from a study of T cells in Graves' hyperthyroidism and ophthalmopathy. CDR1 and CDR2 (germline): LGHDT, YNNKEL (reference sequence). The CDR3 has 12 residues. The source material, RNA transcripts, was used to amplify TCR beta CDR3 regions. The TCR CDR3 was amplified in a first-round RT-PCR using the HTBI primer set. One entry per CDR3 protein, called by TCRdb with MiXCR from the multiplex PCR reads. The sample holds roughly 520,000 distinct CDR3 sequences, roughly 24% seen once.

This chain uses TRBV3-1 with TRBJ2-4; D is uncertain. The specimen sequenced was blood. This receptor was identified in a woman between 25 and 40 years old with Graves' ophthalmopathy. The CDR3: CASSLQENIKYF. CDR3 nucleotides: TGTGCCAGCAGCCTCCAAGAAAACATTAAGTACTTC.